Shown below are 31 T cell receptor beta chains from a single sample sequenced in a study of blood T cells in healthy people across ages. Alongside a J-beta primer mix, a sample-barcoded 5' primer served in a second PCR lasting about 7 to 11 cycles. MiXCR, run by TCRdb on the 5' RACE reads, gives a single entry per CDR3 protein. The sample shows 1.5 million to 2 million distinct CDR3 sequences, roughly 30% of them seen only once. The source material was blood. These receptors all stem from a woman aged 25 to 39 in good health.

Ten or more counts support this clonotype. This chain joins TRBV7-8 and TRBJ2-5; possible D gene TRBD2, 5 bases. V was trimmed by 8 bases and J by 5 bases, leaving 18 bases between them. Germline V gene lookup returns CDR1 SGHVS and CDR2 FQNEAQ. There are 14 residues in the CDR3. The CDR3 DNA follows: TGTGCCAGCGACCCAATCGGAGGACGGGAGACCCAGTACTTC. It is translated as CASDPIGGRETQYF.

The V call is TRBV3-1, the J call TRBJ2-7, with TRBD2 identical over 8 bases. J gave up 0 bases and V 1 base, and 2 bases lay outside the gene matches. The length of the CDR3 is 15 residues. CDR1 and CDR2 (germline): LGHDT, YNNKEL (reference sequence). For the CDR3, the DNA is TGTGCCAGCAGCCAAGCGGGAGGGAGCTCCTACGAGCAGTACTTC. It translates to CASSQAGGSSYEQYF.

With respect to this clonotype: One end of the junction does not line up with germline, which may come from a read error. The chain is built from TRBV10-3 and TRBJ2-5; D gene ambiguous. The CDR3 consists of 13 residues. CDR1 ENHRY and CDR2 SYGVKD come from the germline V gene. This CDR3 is CAIRESAVGEQYF. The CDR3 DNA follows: TGTGCCATCAGGGAGTCAGCCGTGGGTGAGCAGTACTTC.

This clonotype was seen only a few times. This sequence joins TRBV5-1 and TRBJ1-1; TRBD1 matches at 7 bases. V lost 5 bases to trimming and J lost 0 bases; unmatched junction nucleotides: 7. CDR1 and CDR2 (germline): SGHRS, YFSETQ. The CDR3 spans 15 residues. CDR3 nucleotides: TGCGCCAGCAGGGGCTTAGGGGGCATGAACACTGAAGCTTTCTTT. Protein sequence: CASRGLGGMNTEAFF.

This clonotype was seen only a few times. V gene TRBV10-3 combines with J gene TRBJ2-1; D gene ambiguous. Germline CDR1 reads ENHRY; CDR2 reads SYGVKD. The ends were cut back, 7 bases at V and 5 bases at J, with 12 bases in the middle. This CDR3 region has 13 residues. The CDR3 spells CAINSPGNNEQFF. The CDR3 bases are TGTGCCATCAATAGCCCCGGCAACAATGAGCAGTTCTTC.

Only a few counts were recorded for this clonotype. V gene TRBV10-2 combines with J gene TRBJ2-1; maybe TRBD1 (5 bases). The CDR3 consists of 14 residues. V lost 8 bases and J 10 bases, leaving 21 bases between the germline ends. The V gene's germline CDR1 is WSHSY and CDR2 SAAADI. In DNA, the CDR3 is TGCGCCAGCCAAGGCCAGACGCAGGGCCGAGAGCAGTTCTTC. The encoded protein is CASQGQTQGREQFF.

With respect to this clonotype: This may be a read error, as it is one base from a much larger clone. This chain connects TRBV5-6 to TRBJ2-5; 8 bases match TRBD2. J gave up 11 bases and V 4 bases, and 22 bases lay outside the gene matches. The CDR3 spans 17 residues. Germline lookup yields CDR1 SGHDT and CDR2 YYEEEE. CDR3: CASSPVSPGLVMHEQYF. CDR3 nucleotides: TGTGCCAGCAGCCCCGTAAGTCCGGGACTAGTCATGCATGAGCAGTACTTC.

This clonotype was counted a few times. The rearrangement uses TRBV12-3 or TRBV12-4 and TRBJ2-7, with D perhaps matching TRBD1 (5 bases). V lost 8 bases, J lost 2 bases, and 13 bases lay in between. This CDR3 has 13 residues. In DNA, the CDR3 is TGTGCCAGCTCCAGGGTGAGTCCCTACGAGCAGTACTTC. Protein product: CASSRVSPYEQYF.

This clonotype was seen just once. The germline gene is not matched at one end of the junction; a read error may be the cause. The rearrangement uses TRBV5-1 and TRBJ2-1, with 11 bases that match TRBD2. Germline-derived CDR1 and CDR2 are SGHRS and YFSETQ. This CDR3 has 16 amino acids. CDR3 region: CVSSLQLAGAYNEQFF. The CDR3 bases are TGCGTCAGCAGCTTACAACTAGCGGGAGCATACAATGAGCAGTTCTTC.

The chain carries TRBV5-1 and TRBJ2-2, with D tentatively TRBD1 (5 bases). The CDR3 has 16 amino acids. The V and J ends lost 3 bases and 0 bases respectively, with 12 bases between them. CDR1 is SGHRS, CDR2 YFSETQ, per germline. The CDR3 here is CASSWGVGTNTGELFF. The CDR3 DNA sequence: TGCGCCAGCAGCTGGGGCGTGGGGACGAACACCGGGGAGCTGTTTTTT.

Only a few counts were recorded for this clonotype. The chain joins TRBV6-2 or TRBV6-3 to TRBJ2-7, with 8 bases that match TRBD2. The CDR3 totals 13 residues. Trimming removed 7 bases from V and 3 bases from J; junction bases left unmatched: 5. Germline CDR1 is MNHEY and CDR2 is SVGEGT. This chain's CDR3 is CASTWAGGYEQYF. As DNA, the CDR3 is TGTGCCAGCACCTGGGCGGGAGGCTACGAGCAGTACTTC.

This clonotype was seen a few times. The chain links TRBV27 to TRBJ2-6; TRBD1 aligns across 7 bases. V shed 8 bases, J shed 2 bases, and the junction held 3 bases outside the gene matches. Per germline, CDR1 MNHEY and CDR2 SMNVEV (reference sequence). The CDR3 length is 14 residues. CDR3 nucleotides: TGTGCCAGCCTAGACAGGGCTGGGGCCAACGTCCTGACTTTC. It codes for CASLDRAGANVLTF. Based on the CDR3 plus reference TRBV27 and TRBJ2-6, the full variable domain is EAQVTQNPRYLITVTGKKLTVTCSQNMNHEYMSWYRQDPGLGLRQIYYSMNVEVTDKGDVPEGYKVSRKEKRNFPLILESPSPNQTSLYFCASLDRAGANVLTFGAGSRLTVL.

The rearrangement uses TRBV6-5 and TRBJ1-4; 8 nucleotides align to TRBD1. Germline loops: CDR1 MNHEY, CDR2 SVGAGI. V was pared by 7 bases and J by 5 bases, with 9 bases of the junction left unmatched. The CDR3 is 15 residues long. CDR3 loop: CASNPRQGRNEKLFF. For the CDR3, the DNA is TGTGCCAGCAACCCACGACAGGGGCGCAATGAAAAACTGTTTTTT.

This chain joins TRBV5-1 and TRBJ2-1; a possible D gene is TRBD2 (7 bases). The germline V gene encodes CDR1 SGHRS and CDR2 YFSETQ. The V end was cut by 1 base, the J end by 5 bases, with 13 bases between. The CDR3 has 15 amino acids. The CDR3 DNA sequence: TGCGCCAGCAGCTTGCGACGGGGGGCCCACAATGAGCAGTTCTTC. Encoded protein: CASSLRRGAHNEQFF. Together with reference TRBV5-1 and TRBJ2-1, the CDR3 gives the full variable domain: KAGVTQTPRYLIKTRGQQVTLSCSPISGHRSVSWYQQTPGQGLQFLFEYFSETQRNKGNFPGRFSGRQFSNSRSEMNVSTLELGDSALYLCASSLRRGAHNEQFFGPGTRLTVL.

CDR3 sequence reads: CSVPGQVGTEAFF. In nucleotides, the CDR3 is TGCAGCGTCCCGGGACAGGTTGGCACTGAAGCTTTCTTT. The rearrangement uses TRBV29-1 and TRBJ1-1; 8 positions match TRBD1. The CDR3 extends over 13 amino acids. Losses at the gene ends were 6 bases for V and 4 bases for J; bases not matched to a gene: 7. CDR1 is SQVTM, CDR2 ANQGSEA, per germline.

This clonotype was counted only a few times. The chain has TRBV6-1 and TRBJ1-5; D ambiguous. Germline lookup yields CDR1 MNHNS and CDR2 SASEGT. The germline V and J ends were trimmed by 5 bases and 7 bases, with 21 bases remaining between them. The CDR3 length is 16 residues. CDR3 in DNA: TGTGCCAGCAGTCGACGCGCGGCGGGAATAGAGCAGCCCCAGCATTTT. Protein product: CASSRRAAGIEQPQHF.

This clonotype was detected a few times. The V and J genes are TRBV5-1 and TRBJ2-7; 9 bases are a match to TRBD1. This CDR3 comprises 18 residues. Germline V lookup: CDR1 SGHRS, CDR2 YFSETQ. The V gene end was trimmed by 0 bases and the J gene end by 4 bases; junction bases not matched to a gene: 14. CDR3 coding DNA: TGCGCCAGCAGCTTGGGGCTCCTCCGGGACAGGGTTTCTTACGAGCAGTACTTC. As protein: CASSLGLLRDRVSYEQYF. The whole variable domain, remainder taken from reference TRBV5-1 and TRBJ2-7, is KAGVTQTPRYLIKTRGQQVTLSCSPISGHRSVSWYQQTPGQGLQFLFEYFSETQRNKGNFPGRFSGRQFSNSRSEMNVSTLELGDSALYLCASSLGLLRDRVSYEQYFGPGTRLTVT.

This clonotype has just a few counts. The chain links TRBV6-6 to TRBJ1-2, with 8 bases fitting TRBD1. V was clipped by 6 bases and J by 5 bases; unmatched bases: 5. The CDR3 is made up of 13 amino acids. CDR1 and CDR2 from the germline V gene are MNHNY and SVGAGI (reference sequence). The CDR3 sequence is CASSQGQVYGYTF. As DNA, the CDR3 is TGTGCCAGCAGCCAGGGACAGGTATATGGCTACACCTTC.

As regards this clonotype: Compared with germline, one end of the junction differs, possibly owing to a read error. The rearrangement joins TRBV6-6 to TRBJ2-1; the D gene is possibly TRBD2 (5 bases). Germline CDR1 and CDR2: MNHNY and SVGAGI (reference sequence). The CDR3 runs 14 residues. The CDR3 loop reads CAGRPREGSNEQFF. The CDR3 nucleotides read TGTGCCGGCAGGCCACGCGAGGGATCCAATGAGCAGTTCTTC.

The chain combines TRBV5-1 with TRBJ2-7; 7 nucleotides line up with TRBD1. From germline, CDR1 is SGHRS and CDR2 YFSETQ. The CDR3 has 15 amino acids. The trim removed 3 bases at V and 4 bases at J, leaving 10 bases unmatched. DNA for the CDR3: TGCGCCAGCAGCTCCCGCATCCAGGGGGTTTACGAGCAGTACTTC. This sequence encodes CASSSRIQGVYEQYF.

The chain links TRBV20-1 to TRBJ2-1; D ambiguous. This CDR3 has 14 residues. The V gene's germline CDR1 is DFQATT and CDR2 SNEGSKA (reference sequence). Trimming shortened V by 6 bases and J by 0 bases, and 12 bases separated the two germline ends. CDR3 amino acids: CSAIGSYSYNEQFF. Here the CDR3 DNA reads TGCAGTGCCATTGGCAGCTACTCCTACAATGAGCAGTTCTTC.

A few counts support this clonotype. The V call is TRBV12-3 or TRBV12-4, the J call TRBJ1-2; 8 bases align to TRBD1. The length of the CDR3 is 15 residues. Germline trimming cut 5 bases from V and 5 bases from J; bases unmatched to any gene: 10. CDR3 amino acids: CASSPGTGRGYGYTF. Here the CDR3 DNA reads TGTGCCAGCAGTCCTGGGACAGGCCGAGGGTATGGCTACACCTTC.

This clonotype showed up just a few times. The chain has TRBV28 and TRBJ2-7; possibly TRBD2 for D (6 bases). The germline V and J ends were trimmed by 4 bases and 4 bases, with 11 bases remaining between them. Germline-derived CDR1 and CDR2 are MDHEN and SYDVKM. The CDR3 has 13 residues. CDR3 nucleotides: TGTGCCAGCAGTTCGGGAGTCCGTTACGAGCAGTACTTC. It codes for CASSSGVRYEQYF.

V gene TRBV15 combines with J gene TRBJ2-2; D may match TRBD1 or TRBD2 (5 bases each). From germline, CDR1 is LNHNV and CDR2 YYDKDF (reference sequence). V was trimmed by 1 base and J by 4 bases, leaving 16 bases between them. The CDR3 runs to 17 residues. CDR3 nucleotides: TGTGCCACCAGCAGAGCGTTAGGGGCGGCGGGCACCGGGGAGCTGTTTTTT. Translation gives CATSRALGAAGTGELFF. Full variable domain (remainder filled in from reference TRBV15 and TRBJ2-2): DAMVIQNPRYQVTQFGKPVTLSCSQTLNHNVMYWYQQKSSQAPKLLFHYYDKDFNNEADTPDNFQSRRPNTSFCFLDIRSPGLGDTAMYLCATSRALGAAGTGELFFGEGSRLTVL.

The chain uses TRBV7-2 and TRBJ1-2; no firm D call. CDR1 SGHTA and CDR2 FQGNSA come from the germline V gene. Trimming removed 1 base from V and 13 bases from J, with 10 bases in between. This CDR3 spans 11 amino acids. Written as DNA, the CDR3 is TGTGCCAGCAGCTTAGGGCGGGGAGCCACCTTC. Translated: CASSLGRGATF.

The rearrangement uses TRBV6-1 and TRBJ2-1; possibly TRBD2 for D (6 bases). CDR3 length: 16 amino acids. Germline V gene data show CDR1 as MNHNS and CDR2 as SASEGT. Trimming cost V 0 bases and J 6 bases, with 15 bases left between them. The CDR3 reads CASSEAPGGYRNEQFF. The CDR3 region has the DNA TGTGCCAGCAGTGAAGCACCTGGGGGGTACCGCAATGAGCAGTTCTTC.

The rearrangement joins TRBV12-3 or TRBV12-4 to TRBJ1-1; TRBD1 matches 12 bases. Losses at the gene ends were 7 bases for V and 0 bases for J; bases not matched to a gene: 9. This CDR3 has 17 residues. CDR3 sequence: CASNFGTGGSLNTEAFF. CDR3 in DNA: TGTGCCAGCAATTTCGGGACAGGGGGCTCATTGAACACTGAAGCTTTCTTT.

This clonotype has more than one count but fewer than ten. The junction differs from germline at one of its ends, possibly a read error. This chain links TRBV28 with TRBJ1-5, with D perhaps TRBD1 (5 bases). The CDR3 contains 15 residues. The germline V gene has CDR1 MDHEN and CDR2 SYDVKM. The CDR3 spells CASSEPGMGKQPQHF. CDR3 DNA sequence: TGTGCCAGCAGTGAACCAGGGATGGGCAAGCAGCCCCAGCATTTT.

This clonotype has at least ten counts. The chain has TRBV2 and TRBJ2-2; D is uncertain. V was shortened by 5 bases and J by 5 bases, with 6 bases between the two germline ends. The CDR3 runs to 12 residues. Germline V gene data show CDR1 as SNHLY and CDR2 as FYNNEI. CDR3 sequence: CASSRDTGELFF. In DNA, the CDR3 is TGTGCCAGCAGTCGAGATACCGGGGAGCTGTTTTTT.

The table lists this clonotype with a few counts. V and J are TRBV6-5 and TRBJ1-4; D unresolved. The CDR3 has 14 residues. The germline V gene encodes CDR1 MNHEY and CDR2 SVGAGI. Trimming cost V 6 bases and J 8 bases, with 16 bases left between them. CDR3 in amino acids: CASSRGFPHEKLFF. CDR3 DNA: TGTGCCAGCAGCCGTGGCTTTCCTCACGAAAAACTGTTTTTT.

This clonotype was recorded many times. This CDR3 is CASSSDSTSSYNEQFF. As DNA, the CDR3 is TGTGCCAGCAGCTCGGACTCGACCAGCTCCTACAATGAGCAGTTCTTC. The chain uses TRBV7-2 and TRBJ2-1, with a weak D call TRBD2 (5 bases). The CDR3 sequence is 16 residues long. Germline CDR1 is SGHTA and CDR2 is FQGNSA. V was trimmed by 4 bases and J by 0 bases, leaving 13 bases between them.